The 21 T cell receptor beta chains below all came from one sample that was sequenced in a study of blood T cell repertoires in COVID-19. Only in-frame clones appear in the TCRdb table, and some are missing; sequencing was by immunoSEQ multiplex PCR. The sample contains about 150,000 clones, 75% to 95% of which appear only once. Sequencing was performed on peripheral blood. The receptors come from a man aged 45-60 years with acute or convalescent COVID-19.

The chain couples TRBV6-5 to TRBJ2-2, with 7 nucleotides matching TRBD1. Germline V CDR1 and CDR2: MNHEY, SVGAGI. The CDR3 consists of 15 residues. V dropped 6 bases and J dropped 1; count of bases not matched to a gene: 5. As DNA, the CDR3 is TGTGCCAGCAGCCTTAGGACAGGGAACACCGGGGAGCTGTTTTTT. It specifies CASSLRTGNTGELFF.

The chain links TRBV4-3 to TRBJ1-2; the D is unclear. The length of the CDR3 is 15 residues. Trimming removed 1 base at V and 2 bases at J, with 11 bases between. Germline V gives CDR1 LGHNA, CDR2 YSLEER. CDR3 loop: CASSQVSAGNYGYTF. CDR3 in DNA: TGCGCCAGCAGCCAAGTATCGGCGGGCAACTATGGCTACACCTTC.

This sequence joins TRBV5-1 and TRBJ1-5; D remains ambiguous. CDR3 size: 16 residues. Trimming removed 0 bases from V and 0 bases from J, with 10 bases in between. Germline V gives CDR1 SGHRS, CDR2 YFSETQ. In DNA form, the CDR3 reads TGCGCCAGCAGCTTGGGAGGGTCCTATAGCAATCAGCCCCAGCATTTT. Translated, it gives CASSLGGSYSNQPQHF.

The chain links TRBV9 to TRBJ1-6; 8 nucleotides line up with TRBD1. The junction had 11 bases not matched to a gene; V was cut back by 4 bases and J by 8 bases. CDR3 length: 16 residues. CDR1 is SGDLS and CDR2 is YYNGEE in the germline V gene. CDR3 amino acids: CASSPVSRGRDSPLHF. As DNA, the CDR3 is TGTGCCAGCAGCCCCGTGTCCAGGGGGCGCGATTCACCCCTCCACTTT.

For the CDR3, the DNA is TGCGCCAGCAGCTCACTAGTCAACTATGGCTACACCTTC. This encodes CASSSLVNYGYTF. V and J are TRBV5-1 and TRBJ1-2; D gene unclear. With 3 bases removed from V and 2 bases from J, the gap between germline ends came to 8 bases. This CDR3 is built from 13 residues. Germline V gene sequence: CDR1 SGHRS, CDR2 YFSETQ.

Here the CDR3 reads CASSLVGQGGEKLFF. The CDR3 region has the DNA TGTGCCAGCAGCTTAGTAGGACAGGGAGGTGAAAAACTGTTTTTT. The V call is TRBV7-9, the J call TRBJ1-4; 8 bases align to TRBD1. The germline gives CDR1 SEHNR, CDR2 FQNEAQ (reference sequence). V lost 1 base to trimming and J lost 7 bases; unmatched junction nucleotides: 5. The CDR3 sequence is 15 residues long. The full variable domain, with the rest looked up from reference TRBV7-9 and TRBJ1-4, is DTGVSQNPRHKITKRGQNVTFRCDPISEHNRLYWYRQTLGQGPEFLTYFQNEAQLEKSRLLSDRFSAERPKGSFSTLEIQRTEQGDSAMYLCASSLVGQGGEKLFFGSGTQLSVL.

The chain recombines TRBV7-9 with TRBJ2-5; TRBD2 matches at 8 bases. The trim removed 9 bases at V and 4 bases at J, leaving 10 bases unmatched. The CDR3 runs to 14 residues. The germline V gene encodes CDR1 SEHNR and CDR2 FQNEAQ (reference sequence). As DNA, the CDR3 is TGTGCCAGTATGAGCGGGGGCGGTGGAGAGACCCAGTACTTC. Translated, it gives CASMSGGGGETQYF.

The chain employs TRBV4-3 and TRBJ2-6, with a tentative D call TRBD1 (6 bases). Germline V gene lookup returns CDR1 LGHNA and CDR2 YSLEER. Trimming cost V 4 bases and J 2 bases, with 9 bases left between them. This CDR3 has 15 residues. Here the CDR3 DNA reads TGCGCCAGCAGCCCAGGGGCGGCTGGGGCCAACGTCCTGACTTTC. Its translation: CASSPGAAGANVLTF.

This chain links TRBV3-1 (or the pseudogene TRBV3-2) with TRBJ1-1, with D possibly matching TRBD1 (6 bases). V was shortened by 4 bases and J by 1 base, with 10 bases between the two germline ends. The germline V gene encodes CDR1 LGHDT and CDR2 YNNKEL (reference sequence). This CDR3 comprises 14 residues. The CDR3 nucleotides are TGTGCCAGCAGCCGCGTACAGGGGAACACTGAAGCTTTCTTT. Amino acid sequence: CASSRVQGNTEAFF.

The chain combines TRBV19 with TRBJ1-2, with 7 bases that match TRBD1. The CDR3 is made up of 15 amino acids. CDR1 and CDR2 from the germline V gene are LNHDA and SQIVND (reference sequence). V dropped 7 bases and J dropped 0; count of bases not matched to a gene: 8. Here the CDR3 reads CASTPGDSSNYGYTF. DNA of the CDR3: TGTGCCAGTACTCCGGGGGACAGCTCTAACTATGGCTACACCTTC.

V gene TRBV6-5 combines with J gene TRBJ2-7; weak D call: TRBD2 (6 bases). CDR1 and CDR2 from the germline V gene are MNHEY and SVGAGI. CDR3 length: 14 amino acids. The V end lost 6 bases, the J end lost 4 bases, and 16 bases lay between the germline ends. The CDR3, as DNA: TGTGCCAGCAGCGCCGGGCTAGCGAGGTACGAGCAGTACTTC. Translated: CASSAGLARYEQYF.

This chain connects TRBV7-8 to TRBJ2-7; 9 bases line up with TRBD1. J lost 3 bases, V lost 6 bases, and 9 bases had no gene match. Germline values: CDR1 SGHVS, CDR2 FQNEAQ. There are 15 residues in the CDR3. DNA for the CDR3: TGTGCCAGCAGTCCCTACAGGGGGCAACACTACGAGCAGTACTTC. The encoded protein is CASSPYRGQHYEQYF.

V gene TRBV24-1 combines with J gene TRBJ2-3; D remains unclear. The germline V and J ends were trimmed by 9 bases and 1 base, with 10 bases remaining between them. The CDR3 sequence is 13 residues long. CDR1 is KGHDR, CDR2 SFDVKD, per germline. The CDR3, as DNA: TGTGCCACCGGGGATTTCGGCACAGATACGCAGTATTTT. Translated, it gives CATGDFGTDTQYF.

The CDR3 is CASSQLAGESMNEQFF. The CDR3 bases are TGTGCCAGCAGCCAACTAGCGGGAGAGTCAATGAATGAGCAGTTCTTC. The rearrangement uses TRBV7-6 and TRBJ2-1; 11 bases are a match to TRBD2. CDR3 size: 16 residues. Germline CDR1 reads SGHVS; CDR2 reads FNYEAQ. V trimming: 5 bases; J trimming: 7 bases; junction bases outside the gene matches: 10.

V and J are TRBV7-2 and TRBJ2-2; D uncertain. Germline CDR1 and CDR2: SGHTA and FQGNSA. V dropped 6 bases and J dropped 0 bases, with 11 bases sitting between them. The CDR3 consists of 15 residues. The CDR3 loop is CASRVAGSNTGELFF. CDR3 nucleotides: TGTGCCAGCAGGGTAGCTGGCTCGAACACCGGGGAGCTGTTTTTT.

J is TRBJ2-7 and V is TRBV29-1; TRBD1 might be the D (5 bases). The length of the CDR3 is 12 residues. V lost 5 bases to trimming and J lost 3 bases, with 11 bases between them. The germline V gene has CDR1 SQVTM and CDR2 ANQGSEA. The CDR3, as DNA: TGCAGCGTTCAGGGTAACGGCTACGAGCAGTACTTC. Amino acids: CSVQGNGYEQYF.

This clone was seen just once. The rearrangement joins TRBV5-4 to TRBJ2-5; the match to TRBD2 covers 9 bases. With 0 bases clipped from V and 2 bases from J, the junction kept 5 bases outside the gene matches. This CDR3 has 16 amino acids. CDR1 and CDR2 from the germline V gene are SGHNT and YYREEE (reference sequence). CDR3 nucleotide sequence: TGTGCCAGCAGCTTGGCCTTGGCGGGGGGGCAAGAGACCCAGTACTTC. Protein sequence: CASSLALAGGQETQYF.

This clone was observed a handful of times. This chain uses TRBV20-1 with TRBJ1-5; D not resolved. Per the germline V gene, CDR1 is DFQATT and CDR2 is SNEGSKA (reference sequence). V lost 3 bases to trimming and J lost 4 bases, with 10 bases between them. This CDR3 region has 13 residues. The CDR3 loop is CSASNQVNQPQHF. In nucleotides, the CDR3 is TGCAGTGCTAGTAATCAGGTAAATCAGCCCCAGCATTTT.

V is TRBV20-1 and J is TRBJ2-1; maybe TRBD1 (6 bases). Germline loops: CDR1 DFQATT, CDR2 SNEGSKA (reference sequence). This CDR3 is 10 amino acids long. With 4 bases removed from V and 15 bases from J, the gap between germline ends came to 13 bases. The CDR3, as DNA: TGCAGTGCTACTAACAGGGATCCGTTCTTC. Amino acid sequence: CSATNRDPFF.

The J gene is TRBJ2-3, the V gene TRBV19; 14 bases are shared with TRBD2. V trimming: 6 bases; J trimming: 3 bases; junction bases outside the gene matches: 14. The germline V gene has CDR1 LNHDA and CDR2 SQIVND (reference sequence). This CDR3 is 19 amino acids long. The CDR3 DNA is TGTGCCAGTAGCCTCCGGAGACTAGCGGGAGGGAGGGGTACAGATACGCAGTATTTT. Amino acid sequence: CASSLRRLAGGRGTDTQYF.

The chain combines TRBV5-1 with TRBJ1-4, with TRBD1 matching over 7 bases. CDR3 length: 16 amino acids. Germline assignment: CDR1 SGHRS and CDR2 YFSETQ. V shed 1 base and J 5 bases; nucleotides not matched to a gene: 8. The CDR3 loop reads CASSLKPGQSNEKLFF. CDR3 DNA: TGCGCCAGCAGCTTGAAACCGGGACAGTCAAATGAAAAACTGTTTTTT. The entire variable domain, with the rest obtained from reference TRBV5-1 and TRBJ1-4, is as follows: KAGVTQTPRYLIKTRGQQVTLSCSPISGHRSVSWYQQTPGQGLQFLFEYFSETQRNKGNFPGRFSGRQFSNSRSEMNVSTLELGDSALYLCASSLKPGQSNEKLFFGSGTQLSVL.